Sequencing of this T cell receptor (beta chain) was carried out in a study of T cells in Graves' hyperthyroidism and ophthalmopathy. This clonotype was observed a handful of times. For Graves' hyperthyroidism to be stable, ophthalmopathy could not progress within 18 months. Exclusions: uncontrolled infection, other autoimmune disease, pregnancy, lactation. The ends were cut back, 6 bases at V and 6 bases at J, with 20 bases in the middle. This CDR3 region has 15 residues. Per germline, CDR1 MNHEY and CDR2 SMNVEV (reference sequence). TCR beta CDR3 regions were amplified from RNA transcripts. The HTBI primer set served for first-round RT-PCR of the TCR CDR3. TCRdb called the multiplex PCR reads again in MiXCR, with one record for every CDR3 protein. The data contain a few hundred thousand distinct CDR3 sequences, just under 25% of them seen just once; the ten biggest clones take up around 67%.

This chain joins TRBV27 and TRBJ1-2; possibly TRBD1 for D (6 bases). The sequencing input was blood. The TCR comes from a man between 50 and 59 years old with Graves' hyperthyroidism. In DNA form, the CDR3 reads TGTGCCAGCAGCCTTGGAGTGGGGGGCGCTCATGGCTACACCTTC. Translated: CASSLGVGGAHGYTF.